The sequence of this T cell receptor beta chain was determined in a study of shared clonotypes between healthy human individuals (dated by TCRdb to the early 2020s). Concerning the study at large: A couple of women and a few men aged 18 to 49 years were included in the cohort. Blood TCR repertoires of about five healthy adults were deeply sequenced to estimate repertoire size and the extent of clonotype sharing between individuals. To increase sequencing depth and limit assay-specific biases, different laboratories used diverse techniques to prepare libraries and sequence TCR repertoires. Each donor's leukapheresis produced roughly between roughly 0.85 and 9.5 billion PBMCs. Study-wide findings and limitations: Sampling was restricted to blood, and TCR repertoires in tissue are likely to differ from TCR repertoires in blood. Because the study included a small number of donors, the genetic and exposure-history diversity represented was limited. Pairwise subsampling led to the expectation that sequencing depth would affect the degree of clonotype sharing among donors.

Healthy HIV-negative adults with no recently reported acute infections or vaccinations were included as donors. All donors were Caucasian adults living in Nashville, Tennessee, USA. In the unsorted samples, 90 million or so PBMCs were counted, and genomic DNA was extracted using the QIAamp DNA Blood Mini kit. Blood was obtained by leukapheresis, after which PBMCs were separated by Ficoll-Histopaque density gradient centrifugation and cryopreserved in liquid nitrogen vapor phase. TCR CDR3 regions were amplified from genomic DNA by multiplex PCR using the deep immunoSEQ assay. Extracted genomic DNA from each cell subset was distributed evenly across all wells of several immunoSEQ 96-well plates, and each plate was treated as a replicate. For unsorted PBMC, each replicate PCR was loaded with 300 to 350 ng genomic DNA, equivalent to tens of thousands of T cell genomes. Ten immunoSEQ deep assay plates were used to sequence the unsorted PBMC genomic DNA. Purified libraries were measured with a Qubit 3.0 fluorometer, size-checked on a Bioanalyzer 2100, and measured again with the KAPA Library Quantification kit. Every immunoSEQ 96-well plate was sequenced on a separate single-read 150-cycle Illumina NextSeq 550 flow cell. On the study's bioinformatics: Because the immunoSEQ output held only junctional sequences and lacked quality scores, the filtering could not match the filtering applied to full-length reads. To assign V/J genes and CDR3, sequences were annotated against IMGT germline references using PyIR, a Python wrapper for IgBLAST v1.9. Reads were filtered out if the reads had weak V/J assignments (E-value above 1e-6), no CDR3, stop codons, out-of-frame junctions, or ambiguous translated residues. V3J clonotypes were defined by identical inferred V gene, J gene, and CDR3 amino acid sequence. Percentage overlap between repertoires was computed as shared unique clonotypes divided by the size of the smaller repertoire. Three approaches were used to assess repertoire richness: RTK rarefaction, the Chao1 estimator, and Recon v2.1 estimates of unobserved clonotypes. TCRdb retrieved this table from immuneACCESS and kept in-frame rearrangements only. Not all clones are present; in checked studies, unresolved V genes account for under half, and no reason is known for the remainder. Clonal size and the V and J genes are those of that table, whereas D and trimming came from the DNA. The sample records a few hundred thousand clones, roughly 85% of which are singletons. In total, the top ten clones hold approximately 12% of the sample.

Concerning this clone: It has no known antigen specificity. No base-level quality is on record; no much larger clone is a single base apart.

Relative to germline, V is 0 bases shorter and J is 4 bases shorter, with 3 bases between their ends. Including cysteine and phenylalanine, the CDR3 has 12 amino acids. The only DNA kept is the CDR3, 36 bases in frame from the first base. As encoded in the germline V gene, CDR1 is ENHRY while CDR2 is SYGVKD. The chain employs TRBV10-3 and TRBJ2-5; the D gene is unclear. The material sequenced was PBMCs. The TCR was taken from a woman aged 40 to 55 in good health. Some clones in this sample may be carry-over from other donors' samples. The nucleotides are TGTGCCATCAGTGAGTCGTTAGAGACCCAGTACTTC. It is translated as CAISESLETQYF.